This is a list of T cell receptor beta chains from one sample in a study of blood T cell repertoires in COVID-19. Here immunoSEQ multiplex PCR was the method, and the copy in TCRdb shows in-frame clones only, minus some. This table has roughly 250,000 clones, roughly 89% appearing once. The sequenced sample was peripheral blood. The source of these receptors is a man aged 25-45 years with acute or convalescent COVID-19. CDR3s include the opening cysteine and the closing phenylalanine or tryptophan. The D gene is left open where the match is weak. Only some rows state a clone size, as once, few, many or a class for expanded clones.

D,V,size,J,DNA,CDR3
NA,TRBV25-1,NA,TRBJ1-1,TGTGCCAGCAGTGATACCGGTTACACTGAAGCTTTCTTT,CASSDTGYTEAFF
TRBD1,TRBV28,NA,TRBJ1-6,TGTGCCAGCAGAACGGACAGGGGGAGGTCACCCCTCCACTTT,CASRTDRGRSPLHF
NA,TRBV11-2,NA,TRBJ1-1,TGTGCCAGCAGCTCCGGGGGGTTAGGCACTGAAGCTTTCTTT,CASSSGGLGTEAFF
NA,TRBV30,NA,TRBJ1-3,TGTGCCTGGAGTGTACAGACAGCCTCTGGAAACACCATATATTTT,CAWSVQTASGNTIYF
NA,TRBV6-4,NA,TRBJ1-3,TGTGCCAGCAGTACCTACCCGGGAAACACCATATATTTT,CASSTYPGNTIYF
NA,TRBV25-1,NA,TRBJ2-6,TGTGCCAGCAGTCCGAGCTCTGGGGCCAACGTCCTGACTTTC,CASSPSSGANVLTF
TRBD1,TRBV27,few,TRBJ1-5,TGTGCCAGCCGAGCCCAACAGGGGGCGGGTCAGCCCCAGCATTTT,CASRAQQGAGQPQHF
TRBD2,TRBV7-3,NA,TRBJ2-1,TGTGCCAGCAGCGACGCTAGCGGGGCTTACAATGAGCAGTTCTTC,CASSDASGAYNEQFF
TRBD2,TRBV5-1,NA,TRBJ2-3,TGCGCCAGCAGCTTGGGTCGCCCATGGGACTACACCACAGATACGCAGTATTTT,CASSLGRPWDYTTDTQYF
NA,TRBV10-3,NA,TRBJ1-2,TGTGCCATCAGTGAGACAGGGCAGAGGTATGGCTACACCTTC,CAISETGQRYGYTF
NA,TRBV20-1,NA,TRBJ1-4,TGCAGTGCTAGTTACGGAAAACTGTTTTTT,CSASYGKLFF
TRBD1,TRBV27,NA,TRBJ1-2,TGTGCCAGCTCCAGGGGGGACTATGGCTACACCTTC,CASSRGDYGYTF
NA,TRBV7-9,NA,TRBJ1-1,TGTGCCAGCAGCTTAGTTTCGGGTGAAGCTTTCTTT,CASSLVSGEAFF
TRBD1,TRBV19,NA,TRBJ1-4,TGTGCCAGTAGTATAGTCCCGGGACAGGGAGGAAAACTGTTTTTT,CASSIVPGQGGKLFF
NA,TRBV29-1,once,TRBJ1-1,TGCAGCGTCGGACTGGGAACTATGAACACTGAAGCTTTCTTT,CSVGLGTMNTEAFF
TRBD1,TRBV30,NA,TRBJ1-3,TGTGCCTGGCAGGGGGTAGGGGCGACGGGAAGCACCTCTGGAAACACCATATATTTT,CAWQGVGATGSTSGNTIYF
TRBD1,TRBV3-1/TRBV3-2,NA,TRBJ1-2,TGTGCCAGCAGCCTGACAGGGGGAACCTATGGCTACACCTTC,CASSLTGGTYGYTF
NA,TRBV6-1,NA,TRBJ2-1,TGTGCCATCCGGACTCTTAGCAATGAGCAGTTCTTC,CAIRTLSNEQFF
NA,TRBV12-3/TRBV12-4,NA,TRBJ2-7,TGTGCCAGCGGCTCTCCTTGGCAGCAGTACTTC,CASGSPWQQYF
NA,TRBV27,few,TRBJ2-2,TGTGCCAGCAGTTTTAGAGGGTTCCTGTTCACCGGGGAGCTGTTTTTT,CASSFRGFLFTGELFF
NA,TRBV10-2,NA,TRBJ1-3,TGCGCCAGCAGCCCTCCAGGGACTCTACGCTCTGGAAACACCATATATTTT,CASSPPGTLRSGNTIYF
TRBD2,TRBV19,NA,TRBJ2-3,TGTGCCAGTACCTTAGCGGGGGCCTCCCCCACAGATACGCAGTATTTT,CASTLAGASPTDTQYF
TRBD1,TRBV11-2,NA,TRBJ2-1,TGTGCCAGCAGCTCGGGACAGGGGATTCATGAGCAGTTCTTC,CASSSGQGIHEQFF
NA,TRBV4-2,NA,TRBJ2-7,TGTGCCAGCAGCCGGCCCTGGGGTGAGGGAGGCCCCGGCCACGAGCAGTACTTC,CASSRPWGEGGPGHEQYF
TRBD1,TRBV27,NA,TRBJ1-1,TGTGCCAGCAGTTACTTGGGGACAGGAGGTGAAGCTTTCTTT,CASSYLGTGGEAFF
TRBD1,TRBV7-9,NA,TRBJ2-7,TGTGCCAGCAGCGACACAGGGGGCTCCTACGAGCAGTACTTC,CASSDTGGSYEQYF
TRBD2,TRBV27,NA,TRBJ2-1,TGTGCCAGCAGTTCCGGACTAGCGGGAGTTGAGCAGTTCTTC,CASSSGLAGVEQFF
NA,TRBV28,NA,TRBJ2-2,TGTGCCAGCAGTCCACTCAGGGCGCGTAGTTCCGGGGAGCTGTTTTTT,CASSPLRARSSGELFF
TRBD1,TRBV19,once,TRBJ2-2,TGTGCCAGTTGTACAACCGGGACAGTGAACACCGGGGAGCTGTTTTTT,CASCTTGTVNTGELFF
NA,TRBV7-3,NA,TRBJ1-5,TGTGCCAGCAGCTTAAATTCAGATATCGGGGAGAATCAGCCCCAGCATTTT,CASSLNSDIGENQPQHF
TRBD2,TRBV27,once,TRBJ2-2,TGTGCCAGCAGTCCATGGACTAGCGGGGCACCCGGGGAGCTGTTTTTT,CASSPWTSGAPGELFF
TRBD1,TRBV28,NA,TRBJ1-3,TGTGCCAGCGGAGGGGACACAGGGGTAGGAAACACCATATATTTT,CASGGDTGVGNTIYF
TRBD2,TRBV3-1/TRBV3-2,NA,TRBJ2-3,TGTGCCAGCAGCCATCTAGCGGGGGGAGATACGCAGTATTTT,CASSHLAGGDTQYF
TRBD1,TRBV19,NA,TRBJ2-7,TGTGCCAGTAGTATGGAGACAGGGGTGGCCGAGCAGTACTTC,CASSMETGVAEQYF
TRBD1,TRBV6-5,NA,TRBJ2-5,TGTGCCAGCAGGGGGACAGTGGAGACCCAGTACTTC,CASRGTVETQYF
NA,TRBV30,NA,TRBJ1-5,TGTGCCTGGAGTGTACAAGGGGATCAGCCCCAGCATTTT,CAWSVQGDQPQHF
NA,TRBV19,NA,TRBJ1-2,TGTGCCAGTAGTATAGATCCCGGGACTGATTATGGCTACACCTTC,CASSIDPGTDYGYTF
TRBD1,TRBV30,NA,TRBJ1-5,TGTGCCTGGGCGGATCAGGGGGTCAGCCCCCAGCATTTT,CAWADQGVSPQHF
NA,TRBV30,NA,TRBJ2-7,TGTGCCTGGATTCGTAGCGGAGGTACCTACGAGCAGTACTTC,CAWIRSGGTYEQYF
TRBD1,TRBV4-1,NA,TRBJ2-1,TGCGCCAGCAGCTCGGACAGGAAGCAGTTCTTC,CASSSDRKQFF
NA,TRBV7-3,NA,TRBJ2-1,TGTGCCAGCAGCCCCTCCCAAGACAACAATGAGCAGTTCTTC,CASSPSQDNNEQFF
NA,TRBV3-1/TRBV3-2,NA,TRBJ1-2,TGTGCCAGCAGCTCAGGGTTCTATGGCTACACCTTC,CASSSGFYGYTF
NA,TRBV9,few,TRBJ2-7,TGTGCCAGCAGCGTAGGAATAGCAGGGTCCCACGAGCAGTACTTC,CASSVGIAGSHEQYF
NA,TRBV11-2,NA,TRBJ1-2,TGTGCCAGCAGCTTAATAGCTAACTATGGCTACACCTTC,CASSLIANYGYTF
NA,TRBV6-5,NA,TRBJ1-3,TGTGCCAGCACCGACAGGATAGGCTCTGGAAACACCATATATTTT,CASTDRIGSGNTIYF
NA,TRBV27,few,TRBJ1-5,TGTGCCATTATAAGGGAAGGGGCCGGCCATAGCAATCAGCCCCAGCATTTT,CAIIREGAGHSNQPQHF
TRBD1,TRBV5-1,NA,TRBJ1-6,TGCGCCAGCAGCCGGGACAGCTCCAGCCTTTATAATTCACCCCTCCACTTT,CASSRDSSSLYNSPLHF
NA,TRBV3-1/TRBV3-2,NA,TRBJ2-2,TGTGCCAGCAGCCAATCAATCGGGGAGCTGTTTTTT,CASSQSIGELFF
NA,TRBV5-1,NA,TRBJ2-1,TGCGCCAGCAGCCCATCTGGGCAGGGGCCCTACAATGAGCAGTTCTTC,CASSPSGQGPYNEQFF
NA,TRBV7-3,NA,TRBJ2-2,TGTGCCAGCAGCTTAAAGCGGACCGGGGAGCTGTTTTTT,CASSLKRTGELFF
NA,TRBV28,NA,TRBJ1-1,TGTGCCAGCAGTTCGGTCACTGAAGCTTTCTTT,CASSSVTEAFF
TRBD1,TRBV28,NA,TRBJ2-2,TGTGCCAGCAGAATTTTTGGGCAGGGGGCCACCGGGGAGCTGTTTTTT,CASRIFGQGATGELFF
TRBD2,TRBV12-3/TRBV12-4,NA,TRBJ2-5,TGTGCCAGCAGTTCTAGCGGGGTGGAGACCCAGTACTTC,CASSSSGVETQYF
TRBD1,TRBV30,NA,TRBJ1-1,TGTGCCTGGAGCCGGACAGGGGTAGAAGCTTTCTTT,CAWSRTGVEAFF